This T cell receptor beta chain was captured in a study of shared clonotypes between healthy human individuals. At the level of the study: For every donor, three CD4 naive, three CD4 memory, two CD8 naive and one CD8 memory plates were used.

CD45RA+ naive and CD45RA-negative memory subsets were separated from CD4+ cells. On this clone: The antigen remains unidentified.

Measured with immunoSEQ multiplex PCR; TCRdb has only the in-frame clones, and not every one. The table lists 2 million to 2.5 million clones, around 92% of them singletons. General study results and limits: Incomplete sequencing of sorted subsets was indicated by rarefaction despite large depth.

Germline CDR1 and CDR2: LGHNA and YSLEER. There are 14 residues in the CDR3. The V gene lost 1 base and the J gene lost 0 bases, with 4 bases spanning the gap. The chain has TRBV4-3 and TRBJ1-3; no firm D call. The sample taken for sequencing was naive CD4+ T cells from PBMCs. Subset meaning: CD45RA+ positively selected. The clonotype comes from a man aged 18 to 29 in good health. Some clones in this sample may be carry-over from other donors' samples. The CDR3 DNA reads TGCGCCAGCAGCCAAGCCGTCTCTGGAAACACCATATATTTT. Translated: CASSQAVSGNTIYF.